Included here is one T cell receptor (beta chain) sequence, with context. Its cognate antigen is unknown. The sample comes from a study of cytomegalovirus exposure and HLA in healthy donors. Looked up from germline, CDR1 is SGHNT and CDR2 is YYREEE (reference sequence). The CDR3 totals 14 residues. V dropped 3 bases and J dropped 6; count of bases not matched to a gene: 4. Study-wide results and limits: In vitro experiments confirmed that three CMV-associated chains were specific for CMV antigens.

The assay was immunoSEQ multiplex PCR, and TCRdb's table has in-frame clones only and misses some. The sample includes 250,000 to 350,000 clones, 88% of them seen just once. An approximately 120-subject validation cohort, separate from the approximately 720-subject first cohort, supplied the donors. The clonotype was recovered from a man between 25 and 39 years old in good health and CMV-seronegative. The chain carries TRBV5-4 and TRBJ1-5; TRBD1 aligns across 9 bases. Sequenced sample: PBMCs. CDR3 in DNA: TGTGCCAGCAGCTCCGGGACAGGGCCTCAGCCCCAGCATTTT. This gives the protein CASSSGTGPQPQHF.